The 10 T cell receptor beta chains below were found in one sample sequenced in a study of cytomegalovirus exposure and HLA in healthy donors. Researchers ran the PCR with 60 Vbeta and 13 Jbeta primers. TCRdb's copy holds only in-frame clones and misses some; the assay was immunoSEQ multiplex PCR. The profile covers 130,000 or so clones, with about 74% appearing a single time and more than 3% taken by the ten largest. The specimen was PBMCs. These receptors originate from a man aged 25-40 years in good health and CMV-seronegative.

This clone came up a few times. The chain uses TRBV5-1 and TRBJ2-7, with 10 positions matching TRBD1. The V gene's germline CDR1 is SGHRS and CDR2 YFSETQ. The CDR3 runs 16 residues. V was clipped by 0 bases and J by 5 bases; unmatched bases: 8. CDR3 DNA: TGCGCCAGCAGCTTGGCCGCGACAGGGGGCCTCCACGAGCAGTACTTC. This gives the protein CASSLAATGGLHEQYF. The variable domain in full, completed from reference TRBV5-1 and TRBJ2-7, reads KAGVTQTPRYLIKTRGQQVTLSCSPISGHRSVSWYQQTPGQGLQFLFEYFSETQRNKGNFPGRFSGRQFSNSRSEMNVSTLELGDSALYLCASSLAATGGLHEQYFGPGTRLTVT.

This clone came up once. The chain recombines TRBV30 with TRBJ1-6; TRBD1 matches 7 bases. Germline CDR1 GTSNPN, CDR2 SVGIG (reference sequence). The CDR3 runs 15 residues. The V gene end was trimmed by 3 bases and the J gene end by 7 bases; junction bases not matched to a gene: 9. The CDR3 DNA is TGTGCCTGGAGCCTCCGGGACAGAGTAAATTCACCCCTCCACTTT. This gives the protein CAWSLRDRVNSPLHF. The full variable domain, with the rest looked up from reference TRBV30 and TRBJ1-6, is SQTIHQWPATLVQPVGSPLSLECTVEGTSNPNLYWYRQAAGRGLQLLFYSVGIGQISSEVPQNLSASRPQDRQFILSSKKLLLSDSGFYLCAWSLRDRVNSPLHFGNGTRLTVT.

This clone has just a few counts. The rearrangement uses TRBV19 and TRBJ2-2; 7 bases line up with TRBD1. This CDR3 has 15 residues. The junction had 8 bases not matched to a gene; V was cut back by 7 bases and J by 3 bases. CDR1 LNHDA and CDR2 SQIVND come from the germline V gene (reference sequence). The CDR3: CASTTPGGYTGELFF. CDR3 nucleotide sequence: TGTGCCAGTACCACGCCAGGGGGTTACACCGGGGAGCTGTTTTTT.

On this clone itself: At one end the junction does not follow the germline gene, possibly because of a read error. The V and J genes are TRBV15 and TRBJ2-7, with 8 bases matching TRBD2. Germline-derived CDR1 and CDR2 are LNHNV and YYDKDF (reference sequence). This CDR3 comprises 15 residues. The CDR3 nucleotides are TGTGCCACCAGCCCCTTGGGACTAGGCTCCCACGAGCAGTACTTC. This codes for CATSPLGLGSHEQYF.

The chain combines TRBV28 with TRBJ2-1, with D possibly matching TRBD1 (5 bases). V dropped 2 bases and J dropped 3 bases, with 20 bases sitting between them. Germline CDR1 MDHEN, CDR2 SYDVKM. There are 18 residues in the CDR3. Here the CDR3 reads CASSLPISPRANYNEQFF. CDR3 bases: TGTGCCAGCAGTTTACCCATCTCCCCCAGGGCAAACTACAATGAGCAGTTCTTC.

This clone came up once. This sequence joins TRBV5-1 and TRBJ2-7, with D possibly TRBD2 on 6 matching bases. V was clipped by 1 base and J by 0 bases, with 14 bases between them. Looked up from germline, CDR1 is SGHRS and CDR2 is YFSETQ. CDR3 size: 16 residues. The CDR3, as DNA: TGCGCCAGCAGCTTGTTGATGCTAGCGACCTCCTACGAGCAGTACTTC. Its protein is CASSLLMLATSYEQYF.

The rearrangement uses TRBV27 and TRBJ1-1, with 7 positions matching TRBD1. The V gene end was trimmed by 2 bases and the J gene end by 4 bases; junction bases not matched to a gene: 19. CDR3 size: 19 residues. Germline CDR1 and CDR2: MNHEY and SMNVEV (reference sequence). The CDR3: CASSLEGARGVGSITEAFF. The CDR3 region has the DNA TGTGCCAGCAGTTTAGAGGGGGCCCGCGGCGTAGGTAGTATCACTGAAGCTTTCTTT.

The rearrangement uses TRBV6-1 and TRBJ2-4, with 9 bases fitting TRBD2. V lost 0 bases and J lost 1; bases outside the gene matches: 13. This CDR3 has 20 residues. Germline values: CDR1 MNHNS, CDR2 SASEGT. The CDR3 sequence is CASSEAGVAGVGKAKNIQYF. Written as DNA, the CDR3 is TGTGCCAGCAGTGAAGCGGGAGTAGCGGGAGTTGGTAAGGCCAAAAACATTCAGTACTTC.

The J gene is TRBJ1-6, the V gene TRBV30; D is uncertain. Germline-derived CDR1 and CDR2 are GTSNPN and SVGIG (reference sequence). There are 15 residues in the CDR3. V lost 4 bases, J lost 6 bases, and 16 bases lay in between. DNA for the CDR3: TGTGCCTGGACACCCGAGAGGATGGGTAATTCACCCCTCCACTTT. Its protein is CAWTPERMGNSPLHF.

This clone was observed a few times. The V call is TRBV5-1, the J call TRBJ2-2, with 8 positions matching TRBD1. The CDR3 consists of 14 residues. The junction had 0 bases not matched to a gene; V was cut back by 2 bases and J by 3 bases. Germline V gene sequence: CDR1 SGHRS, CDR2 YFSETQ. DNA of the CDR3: TGCGCCAGCAGCTTACAGGGGGACACCGGGGAGCTGTTTTTT. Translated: CASSLQGDTGELFF.